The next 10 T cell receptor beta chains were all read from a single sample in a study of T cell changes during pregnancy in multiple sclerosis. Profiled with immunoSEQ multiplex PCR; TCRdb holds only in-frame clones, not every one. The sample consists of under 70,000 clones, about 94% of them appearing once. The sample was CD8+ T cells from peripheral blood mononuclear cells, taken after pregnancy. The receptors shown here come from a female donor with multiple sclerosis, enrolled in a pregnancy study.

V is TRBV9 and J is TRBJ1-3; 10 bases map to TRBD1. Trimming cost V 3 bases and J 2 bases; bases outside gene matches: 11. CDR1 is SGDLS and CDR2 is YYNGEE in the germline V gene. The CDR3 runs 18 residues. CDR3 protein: CASSELTGGDLTGNTIYF. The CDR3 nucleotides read TGTGCCAGCAGCGAGTTGACAGGGGGCGATTTAACTGGAAACACCATATATTTT.

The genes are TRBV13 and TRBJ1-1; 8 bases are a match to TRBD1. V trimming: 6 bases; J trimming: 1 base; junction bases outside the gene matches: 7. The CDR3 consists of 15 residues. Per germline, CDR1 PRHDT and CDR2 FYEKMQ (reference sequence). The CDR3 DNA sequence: TGTGCCAGCAGACAAGCCGGGACAGGGAACACTGAAGCTTTCTTT. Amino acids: CASRQAGTGNTEAFF.

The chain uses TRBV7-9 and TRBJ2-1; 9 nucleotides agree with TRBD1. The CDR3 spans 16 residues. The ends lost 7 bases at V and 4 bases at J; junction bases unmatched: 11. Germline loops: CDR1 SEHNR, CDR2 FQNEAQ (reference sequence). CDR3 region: CASTPRGTGSYNEQFF. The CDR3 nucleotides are TGTGCCAGCACCCCTAGGGGGACAGGGTCTTACAATGAGCAGTTCTTC.

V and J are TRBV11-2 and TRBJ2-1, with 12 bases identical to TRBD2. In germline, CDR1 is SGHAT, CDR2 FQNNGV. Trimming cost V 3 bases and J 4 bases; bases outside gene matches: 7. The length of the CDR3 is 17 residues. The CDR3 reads CASSLGILAGGYNEQFF. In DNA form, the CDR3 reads TGTGCCAGCAGCTTGGGAATCCTAGCGGGAGGGTACAATGAGCAGTTCTTC.

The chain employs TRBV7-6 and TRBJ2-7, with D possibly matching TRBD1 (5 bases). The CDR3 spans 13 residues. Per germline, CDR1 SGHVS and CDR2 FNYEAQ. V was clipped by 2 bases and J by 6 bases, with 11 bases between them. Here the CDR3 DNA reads TGTGCCAGCAGCTTAAGAGCAGGGCGCGAGCAGTACTTC. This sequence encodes CASSLRAGREQYF.

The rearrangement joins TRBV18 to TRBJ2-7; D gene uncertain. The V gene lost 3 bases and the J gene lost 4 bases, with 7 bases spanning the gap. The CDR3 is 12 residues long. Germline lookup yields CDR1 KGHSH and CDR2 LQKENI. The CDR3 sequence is CASSPGNYEQYF. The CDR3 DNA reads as TGTGCCAGCTCACCGGGCAATTACGAGCAGTACTTC.

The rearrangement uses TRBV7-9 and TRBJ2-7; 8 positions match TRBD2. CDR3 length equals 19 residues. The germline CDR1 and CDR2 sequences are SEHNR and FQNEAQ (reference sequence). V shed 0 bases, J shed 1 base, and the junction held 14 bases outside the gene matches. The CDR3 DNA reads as TGTGCCAGCAGCTTAGCTAGCGGGACCGCTACATGGAGATCCTACGAGCAGTACTTC. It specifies CASSLASGTATWRSYEQYF.

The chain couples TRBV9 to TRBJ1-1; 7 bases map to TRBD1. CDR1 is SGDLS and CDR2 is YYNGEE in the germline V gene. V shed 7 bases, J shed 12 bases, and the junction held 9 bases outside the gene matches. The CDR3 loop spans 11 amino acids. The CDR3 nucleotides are TGTGCCAGCCGGACAGGTGGGTGGTCTTTCTTT. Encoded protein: CASRTGGWSFF.

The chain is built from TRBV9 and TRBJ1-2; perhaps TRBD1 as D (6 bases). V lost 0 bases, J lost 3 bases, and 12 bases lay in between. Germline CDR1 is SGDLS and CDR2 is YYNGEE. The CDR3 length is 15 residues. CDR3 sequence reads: CASSVEGGGYYGYTF. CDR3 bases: TGTGCCAGCAGCGTAGAGGGGGGGGGCTACTATGGCTACACCTTC.

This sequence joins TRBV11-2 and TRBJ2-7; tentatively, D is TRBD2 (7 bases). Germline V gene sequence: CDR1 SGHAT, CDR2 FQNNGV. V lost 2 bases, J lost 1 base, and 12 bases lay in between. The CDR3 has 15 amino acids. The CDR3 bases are TGTGCCAGCAGCTTAAAGCGGGACAAGTCCTACGAGCAGTACTTC. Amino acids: CASSLKRDKSYEQYF.